This is a list of T cell receptor beta chains from one sample in a study of blood T cell repertoires in COVID-19. TCRdb's copy holds only in-frame clones and misses some; the assay was immunoSEQ multiplex PCR. The sample yields a few hundred thousand clones, roughly nine tenths seen once. Sequenced material: peripheral blood. These receptors all stem from a man aged 55 to 70 who had recovered from COVID-19. The CDR3 runs from the conserved cysteine through the conserved F or W. The D gene is left open where the match is weak. The listing skips clone size in some rows; elsewhere it reads once, few, many or a size class.

TRBJ2-5 | TRBV3-1/TRBV3-2 | TRBD2 | . | TGTGCCAGCAGCCAAGATGTGGGGGGGGAAGAGACCCAGTACTTC | CASSQDVGGEETQYF
TRBJ1-2 | TRBV5-1 | TRBD1 | . | TGCGCCAGCAGCTTGGACAGGGGACAAGTACCAAAACGCGGGAACTATGGCTACACCTTC | CASSLDRGQVPKRGNYGYTF
TRBJ1-2 | TRBV5-4 | . | . | TGTGCCAGCAGCTTCGACAGGTTAGGCGGCTACACCTTC | CASSFDRLGGYTF
TRBJ2-2 | TRBV27 | TRBD2 | . | TGTGCCAGCAGTATACTAGCGGGGGGCTCTACAGGCACCGGGGAGCTGTTTTTT | CASSILAGGSTGTGELFF
TRBJ2-5 | TRBV7-3 | . | . | TGTGCCAGCAGCCCCCGGGGGGCGGGGGCACTAAAGGGGGAGACCCAGTACTTC | CASSPRGAGALKGETQYF
TRBJ2-4 | TRBV15 | . | . | TGTGCCACCAGCAGAGTAGTGGGGGCAGGGGCCAAAAACATTCAGTACTTC | CATSRVVGAGAKNIQYF
TRBJ2-3 | TRBV9 | . | . | TGTGCCAGCAGCGTAGACAGTAAAAGCACAGATACGCAGTATTTT | CASSVDSKSTDTQYF
TRBJ2-5 | TRBV6-1 | . | . | TGTGCCAGCAGTGAAGACACCGGGAGTTGGGAGACCCAGTACTTC | CASSEDTGSWETQYF
TRBJ2-2 | TRBV11-1 | . | . | TGTGCCAGCAGCGAACAGAACACCGGGGAGCTGTTTTTT | CASSEQNTGELFF
TRBJ1-6 | TRBV7-9 | . | . | TGTGCCAGCAGCCAAAATTCACCCCTCCACTTT | CASSQNSPLHF
TRBJ1-1 | TRBV5-6 | . | once | TGTGCCAGCAGCTTGGGGAGCGACACTGAAGCTTTCTTT | CASSLGSDTEAFF
TRBJ2-7 | TRBV29-1 | TRBD2 | . | TGCAGCGTTATACCGGGACTAGCATCCACAAGCGAGCAGTACTTC | CSVIPGLASTSEQYF
TRBJ2-1 | TRBV20-1 | TRBD2 | . | TGCAGTGCTAGTCCGGGGACTAGCGGGGGGCGATCCTACAACAATGAGCAGTTCTTC | CSASPGTSGGRSYNNEQFF
TRBJ2-1 | TRBV1 | . | . | TGCACCAGCAATGAGCGGGGGCTATACAATGAGCAGTTCTTC | CTSNERGLYNEQFF
TRBJ1-6 | TRBV13 | TRBD1 | . | TGTGCCAGCAGCTCCACTACAGGGGTGGGCTCACCCCTCCACTTT | CASSSTTGVGSPLHF
TRBJ1-1 | TRBV9 | TRBD1 | . | TGTGCCAGCAGCAGCCGAGGGACAGGTCAAACTGAAGCTTTCTTT | CASSSRGTGQTEAFF
TRBJ2-2 | TRBV19 | . | . | TGTGCCAGTAAGGCGACAGGCGGGACCGGGGAGCTGTTTTTT | CASKATGGTGELFF
TRBJ2-2 | TRBV9 | . | . | TGTGCCAGCAGCGTATCTCCCGCGACCGGGGAGCTGTTTTTT | CASSVSPATGELFF
TRBJ2-1 | TRBV25-1 | . | . | TGTGCCAGCAGTGATTCCGGGACTCGTTACAATGAGCAGTTCTTC | CASSDSGTRYNEQFF
TRBJ2-1 | TRBV10-3 | TRBD2 | . | TGTGCCATCAGTGTTCTAGCGGGGGGGCCCGACAATGAGCAGTTCTTC | CAISVLAGGPDNEQFF
TRBJ1-3 | TRBV11-3 | . | few | TGTGCCAGCAGCTTACGCGGCCCTTCCGCGAGCTCTGGAAACACCATATATTTT | CASSLRGPSASSGNTIYF
TRBJ1-2 | TRBV12-3/TRBV12-4 | . | . | TGTGCCAGCAGTTTAGCCAGGGAAGGCGGCTACACCTTC | CASSLAREGGYTF
TRBJ2-7 | TRBV5-4 | TRBD1 | . | TGTGCCAGCAGCGACACCTACAGGGGAAAGTACGAGCAGTACTTC | CASSDTYRGKYEQYF
TRBJ2-7 | TRBV19 | TRBD2 | . | TGTGCCAGTAGTCAACGTGGGACTAGCTACGAGCAGTACTTC | CASSQRGTSYEQYF
TRBJ1-1 | TRBV19 | . | . | TGTGCCAGTAGTATGCTAGGGAACACTGAAGCTTTCTTT | CASSMLGNTEAFF
TRBJ1-1 | TRBV27 | . | . | TGTGCCAGCAGTTTAAGGACAGCAATGAACACTGAAGCTTTCTTT | CASSLRTAMNTEAFF
TRBJ2-1 | TRBV2 | . | . | TGTGCCAGCAGTGGTTCATACAATGAGCAGTTCTTC | CASSGSYNEQFF
TRBJ1-2 | TRBV7-9 | TRBD1 | . | TGTGCCAGCAGCTTAGCGAGACAGGGGGGCGGCTACACCTTC | CASSLARQGGGYTF
TRBJ1-5 | TRBV18 | TRBD1 | . | TGTGCCAGCTCACCGAACAGGGGAGGTGGCAATCAGCCCCAGCATTTT | CASSPNRGGGNQPQHF
TRBJ1-5 | TRBV25-1 | . | . | TGTGCCAGCAGTGGGGGGATACAGGGAACGTATAGCAATCAGCCCCAGCATTTT | CASSGGIQGTYSNQPQHF
TRBJ1-6 | TRBV5-4 | . | few | TGTGCCAGCAGCTTGGTGGAGACTGACGGATCCCTCCACTTT | CASSLVETDGSLHF
TRBJ1-1 | TRBV18 | TRBD1 | . | TGTGCCAGCTCACGGACAGGGGCCCTGAACACTGAAGCTTTCTTT | CASSRTGALNTEAFF
TRBJ1-5 | TRBV7-3 | . | . | TGTGCCAGCAGCTCAGACAAGAAGAATCAGCCCCAGCATTTT | CASSSDKKNQPQHF
TRBJ1-1 | TRBV5-1 | . | . | TGCGCCAGCAGCTCACACACAGCGAACACTGAAGCTTTCTTT | CASSSHTANTEAFF
TRBJ2-1 | TRBV5-1 | . | . | TGCGCCAGCAGCTCAGGGCTCAACTACAATGAGCAGTTCTTC | CASSSGLNYNEQFF
TRBJ2-4 | TRBV20-1 | . | . | TGCAGTGCTAGTGGGACACCGCCCCTAGCCAAAAACATTCAGTACTTC | CSASGTPPLAKNIQYF
TRBJ1-1 | TRBV19 | . | . | TGTGCCAGTAGTACTTACAGGAAAATGAACACTGAAGCTTTCTTT | CASSTYRKMNTEAFF
TRBJ1-3 | TRBV9 | TRBD1 | once | TGTGCCAGCAGCGCGACAGGGTTTGGAAACACCATATATTTT | CASSATGFGNTIYF
TRBJ2-7 | TRBV6-5 | . | . | TGTGCCAGCAGTTACAGAACGAGGGACGAGCAGTACTTC | CASSYRTRDEQYF